The clone carrying this TCR beta chain was counted many times. Its antigen is undetermined. The entry originates in a study of radiation and T cells in renal cell carcinoma. About the study: Nephrectomy followed 15 Gy stereotactic body radiation by 4 weeks. The study, taken as a whole, reports: From baseline, blood top tumor clonotypes peaked at 2 weeks post-radiation.

As for time point: blood 2 weeks post-SBRT. Treatment specified: 15 Gy SBRT to primary tumor, nephrectomy 4 weeks later. Serial blood draws occurred at baseline and 2 and 4 weeks post-SBRT. The tumor was a clear cell renal cell carcinoma. The CDR3 extends over 14 amino acids. V shed 4 bases and J 4 bases; nucleotides not matched to a gene: 3. CDR1 and CDR2 (germline): LNHDA, SQIVND (reference sequence). The repertoire was sequenced with immunoSEQ multiplex PCR; TCRdb's copy has only in-frame clones and lacks some. The sample lists 160,000 or so clones, 80% to 90% occurring once. The TCR was taken from a woman between 50 and 59 years old with renal cell carcinoma. V is TRBV19 and J is TRBJ1-4; 7 bases map to TRBD1. The source was blood, collected from a patient whose treatment included radiotherapy and nephrectomy. This chain's CDR3 is CASSTGQFNEKLFF. CDR3 nucleotide sequence: TGTGCCAGTAGTACGGGACAGTTTAATGAAAAACTGTTTTTT. The full variable domain, in which reference TRBV19 and TRBJ1-4 provide the parts outside the CDR3, is DGGITQSPKYLFRKEGQNVTLSCEQNLNHDAMYWYRQDPGQGLRLIYYSQIVNDFQKGDIAEGYSVSREKKESFPLTVTSAQKNPTAFYLCASSTGQFNEKLFFGSGTQLSVL.